This TCR beta chain was found in a study of human T cells and chemical hapten exposure. Across the study: Patients, chiefly female, had alopecia areata, totalis or universalis.

This clonotype was detected a few times. The library tagged each cDNA molecule with unique molecular identifiers. Each CDR3 protein gets one entry after TCRdb re-called the RACE reads with MiXCR. The sample consists of a few hundred thousand distinct CDR3 sequences, approximately 5.8% of them appearing once. The time point: pre-sensitization, week 0. As to treatment: therapeutic diphenylcyclopropenone sensitization with weekly scalp DPC. Prior to each patch test being applied, blood was drawn. CDR3 length: 12 residues. J lost 14 bases, V lost 6 bases, and 9 bases had no gene match. The chain joins TRBV12-3 or TRBV12-4 to TRBJ2-3; 9 nucleotides align to TRBD2. This TCR was sampled from a woman between 18 and 29 years old with alopecia areata. Some clones in this sample may be carry-over from other donors' samples. Here the sequenced sample was whole blood, taken in connection with sensitization to the hapten diphenylcyclopropenone (DPC). For the CDR3, the DNA is TGTGCCAGCAGCTCTGGGGCGGGGGGGCGGTATTTT. It is translated as CASSSGAGGRYF.